A selection of T cell receptor beta chains follows, all from one sample in a study of T cells in localized non-small cell lung cancer. Profiling relied on immunoSEQ multiplex PCR, and the TCRdb table lists in-frame clones only, not all of them. The sample contains 75,000 to 95,000 clones, about 87% of which appear only once. The sequencing used peripheral blood, collected before any cancer treatment. The receptor set was obtained from a man between 35 and 75 years old with stage I squamous cell lung carcinoma. Both conserved end residues are part of each CDR3. A D gene is named only where the DNA matches it firmly. The size field is filled for only some rows; it gives once, few, many or a size class.

abundance	d_gene	v_gene	j_gene	CDR3nt	CDR3aa
-	-	TRBV18	TRBJ1-3	TGTGCCAGCTCACAAACGGCTCCGGGGCCCTCTGGAAACACCATATATTTT	CASSQTAPGPSGNTIYF
-	TRBD1	TRBV7-2	TRBJ1-5	TGTGCCAGCAGCTTAGAGCCTCAAAACAGGGGTAATCAGCCCCAGCATTTT	CASSLEPQNRGNQPQHF
-	-	TRBV19	TRBJ2-3	TGTGCCAGTAGTATGGGCCGGCGGGATACGCAGTATTTT	CASSMGRRDTQYF
few	-	TRBV20-1	TRBJ1-4	TGCAGTGCCCGAGTTGGAGAAAAACTGTTTTTT	CSARVGEKLFF
-	-	TRBV7-2	TRBJ2-3	TGTGCCAGCAGCTACTCCGGGACACCCAGCACAGATACGCAGTATTTT	CASSYSGTPSTDTQYF
-	-	TRBV27	TRBJ2-3	TGTGCCAGCAGTTTACGGCGGGACCGTAGCACAGATACGCAGTATTTT	CASSLRRDRSTDTQYF
once	TRBD1	TRBV19	TRBJ1-1	TGTGCCAGTAGTCCTGACAGGGTGAACACTGAAGCTTTCTTT	CASSPDRVNTEAFF
-	-	TRBV2	TRBJ1-2	TGTGCCAGCAGTTCCGACAAGATCTATGGCTACACCTTC	CASSSDKIYGYTF
-	-	TRBV6-1	TRBJ2-1	TGTGCCAGCAGTGAGTTCTACAATGAGCAGTTCTTC	CASSEFYNEQFF
-	TRBD1	TRBV5-6	TRBJ1-2	TGTGCCAGCACCGACAGGGTGAGCTATGGCTACACCTTC	CASTDRVSYGYTF
once	-	TRBV21-1	TRBJ2-4	TGTGCCAGCAGCGATCGGGACAGGGTGAGGTGTCAGTACTTC	CASSDRDRVRCQYF
-	TRBD1	TRBV6-5	TRBJ1-2	TGTGCCAGCAGTTGGGACAGAAACTATGGCTACACCTTC	CASSWDRNYGYTF
-	-	TRBV5-1	TRBJ1-1	TGCGCCAGCAGCTTAGTTCGGGGGACTGAGACTAACACTGAAGCTTTCTTT	CASSLVRGTETNTEAFF
once	-	TRBV29-1	TRBJ2-1	TGCAGCGTTGATGGCCCGAACAGACAAAGACTTTCGGCGATCCAGTTCTTC	CSVDGPNRQRLSAIQFF
-	TRBD1	TRBV19	TRBJ1-5	TGTGCCAGTAGCGGGACAGTCACTCAGCCCCAGCATTTT	CASSGTVTQPQHF
few	-	TRBV30	TRBJ1-2	TGTGCCTGGAGTGTACGGCAGGGAGTCTTCTCCTATGGCTACACCTTC	CAWSVRQGVFSYGYTF
-	TRBD1	TRBV18	TRBJ1-5	TGTGCCAGCTCTCGACAGGGCGAAAATCAGCCCCAGCATTTT	CASSRQGENQPQHF
-	-	TRBV6-5	TRBJ2-1	TGTGCCAGCAGCCCCCTCAGGGCCGCCCCTGAGCAGTTCTTC	CASSPLRAAPEQFF
-	TRBD1	TRBV5-5	TRBJ1-2	TGTGCCAGCAGCTTGGATGGGGACAGCTATGGCTACACCTTC	CASSLDGDSYGYTF
-	TRBD2	TRBV2	TRBJ2-7	TGTGCCAGCAGAGCCGGGACTAGCGGGGGCGAGCAGTACTTC	CASRAGTSGGEQYF
-	TRBD2	TRBV5-1	TRBJ2-3	TGCGCCAGCAGCCCGGCGGGAGGAGGAGGGCCAAGCACAGATACGCAGTATTTT	CASSPAGGGGPSTDTQYF
-	-	TRBV9	TRBJ2-1	TGTGCCAGCAGCGTGGGAGATGAGCAGTTCTTC	CASSVGDEQFF
-	TRBD2	TRBV19	TRBJ2-2	TGTGCCAGTAATCAGCGGGGGAAATCGAACACCGGGGAGCTGTTTTTT	CASNQRGKSNTGELFF
-	-	TRBV19	TRBJ1-5	TGTGCCAGTAGTATAACTTTGGGCAGCAATCAGCCCCAGCATTTT	CASSITLGSNQPQHF
-	TRBD1	TRBV11-3	TRBJ2-2	TGTGCCAGCAGCTTAGAGTTTGGGACAGGGAACACCGGGGAGCTGTTTTTT	CASSLEFGTGNTGELFF
-	-	TRBV6-5	TRBJ1-2	TGTGCCAGCAGCAAAGACCGACAGTTTCCCTATGGCTACACCTTC	CASSKDRQFPYGYTF
-	-	TRBV4-1	TRBJ2-1	TGCGCCAGCAGCCAAGATTGGGGGGTTAGGGGGAATGAGCAGTTCTTC	CASSQDWGVRGNEQFF
-	-	TRBV28	TRBJ1-2	TGTGCCAGCAGTCCCCAAACGAACCGACCTTATGGCTACACCTTC	CASSPQTNRPYGYTF
-	-	TRBV28	TRBJ1-1	TGTGCCAGCAGTATAACAGCGAACACTGAAGCTTTCTTT	CASSITANTEAFF
few	-	TRBV19	TRBJ1-3	TGTGCCAGTAGTATGTCGCACTCTGGAAACACCATATATTTT	CASSMSHSGNTIYF
-	TRBD1	TRBV2	TRBJ1-5	TGTGCCACCTCACTGGACAGGTCTGGGGTTCAGCCCCAGCATTTT	CATSLDRSGVQPQHF
-	TRBD1	TRBV5-5	TRBJ2-6	TGTGCCAGCAGCGCTGGACAGGGTTACGTCCTGACTTTC	CASSAGQGYVLTF
-	-	TRBV7-2	TRBJ2-7	TGTGCCAGCAGCTTAGTCCTGGGAGGCGAGCAGTACTTC	CASSLVLGGEQYF
-	TRBD2	TRBV29-1	TRBJ2-5	TGCAGCGCTACCCGGGGGGGGGTCCAAGAGACCCAGTACTTC	CSATRGGVQETQYF
once	-	TRBV9	TRBJ2-2	TGTGCCAGCAGCGACTTGAGGGCGCCTTCGAACACCGGGGAGCTGTTTTTT	CASSDLRAPSNTGELFF
-	TRBD1	TRBV5-4	TRBJ2-6	TGTGCCAGCAGCTCAGGGACAGGCCCCTCTGGGGCCAACGTCCTGACTTTC	CASSSGTGPSGANVLTF
-	-	TRBV4-2	TRBJ1-2	TGTGCCAGCAGCCAAGATCTTCGGGGAGTGGGTGACACCTTC	CASSQDLRGVGDTF
-	TRBD1	TRBV5-6	TRBJ1-2	TGTGCCAGTACTGACAGGGGCCTTAACTATGGCTACACCTTC	CASTDRGLNYGYTF
-	TRBD2	TRBV7-8	TRBJ2-1	TGTGCCAGCAGCTTAGAGGGCGGGGGGGCTTACGAGCAGTTCTTC	CASSLEGGGAYEQFF
-	-	TRBV5-1	TRBJ1-3	TGCGCCAGCAGCTTGGTAGGGGGACTAGGTGGAAACACCATATATTTT	CASSLVGGLGGNTIYF
few	-	TRBV29-1	TRBJ1-5	TGCAGCGTTGTTGTAGGCAGGGGAAGCAATCAGCCCCAGCATTTT	CSVVVGRGSNQPQHF
-	TRBD1	TRBV7-9	TRBJ2-3	TGTGCCAGCAGATCCGACAGGGGTCGCGCAGATACGCAGTATTTT	CASRSDRGRADTQYF
-	-	TRBV7-2	TRBJ2-7	TGTGCCAGCAGCTTAGACAGATTTTCCTACGAGCAGTACTTC	CASSLDRFSYEQYF
-	-	TRBV5-4	TRBJ1-1	TGTGCCAGCAGCTTACAGGGTGCAAGCACTGAAGCTTTCTTT	CASSLQGASTEAFF
few	TRBD1	TRBV5-1	TRBJ2-5	TGCGCCAGCAGGACACAGGGGGCAGGAGAGACCCAGTACTTC	CASRTQGAGETQYF